This note documents a single TCR beta chain sequence. Its target is not known. The data originate from a study of cytomegalovirus exposure and HLA in healthy donors. The study ran its PCR with 60 Vbeta and 13 Jbeta primers. Sequenced by immunoSEQ multiplex PCR; TCRdb stores in-frame clones only, minus some. Of tens of thousands of clones in the sample, around 80% are singletons; the top ten hold roughly 5.6%. The donors were healthy bone marrow donors. The V gene lost 1 base and the J gene lost 6 bases, with 16 bases spanning the gap. Germline V lookup: CDR1 SGHDN, CDR2 FVKESK. CDR3 length equals 15 residues. Study results and limitations: Later analysis revealed greater clonal expansion in HLA-associated TCR beta chains than in equally common others. The study carried out a later analysis of TCR beta sequences. It associated about 15,000 of them with specific HLA alleles at a false discovery rate of 0.05.

This clonotype was sampled from a male donor in good health and CMV-seronegative. Sequencing used PBMCs. The chain links TRBV14 to TRBJ2-7; D perhaps matches TRBD2 (5 bases). In DNA form, the CDR3 reads TGTGCCAGCAGCCAAGTTAAGACAACCACTAGCGAGCAGTACTTC. Its translation is CASSQVKTTTSEQYF. Filled out from reference TRBV14 and TRBJ2-7, the complete variable domain reads EAGVTQFPSHSVIEKGQTVTLRCDPISGHDNLYWYRRVMGKEIKFLLHFVKESKQDESGMPNNRFLAERTGGTYSTLKVQPAELEDSGVYFCASSQVKTTTSEQYFGPGTRLTVT.